This T cell receptor beta chain was identified in a study of T-cell memory formation after mild COVID-19. General observations from the study: Clonal second-wave expansions that peaked on day 37 had unconfirmed SARS-CoV-2 specificity. Cross-reactive memory seemingly joined, as some responding clones were found in pre-infection memory.

TCRdb re-derived calls from the 5' RACE reads in MiXCR, one entry per CDR3 protein. The repertoire holds about 200,000 distinct CDR3 sequences, with around 9.1% as singletons. Ten or more counts support this clonotype. Its antigen is currently unknown. The J segment lost 6 bases and the V segment lost 3 bases, leaving 9 bases of the junction unmatched. The V gene's germline CDR1 is SGHRS and CDR2 YFSETQ. CDR3 length: 16 residues. The sequenced sample was PBMCs or a T cell subset sorted from them (not recorded which). V and J are TRBV5-1 and TRBJ1-6; 7 bases align to TRBD1. The receptor was isolated from a man aged 18 to 30 who had mild COVID-19 (a few samples of this study predate the infection). Cell type and time point are not known. The CDR3 region has the DNA TGCGCCAGCAGCTCCCACCGGGACAGCTTTAATTCACCCCTCCACTTT. Encoded protein: CASSSHRDSFNSPLHF.